This TCR beta chain derives from a study of T-cell reconstitution after alpha-beta-depleted transplantation in children. It was with unique molecular identifiers that the TCRbeta library was prepared. One entry per CDR3 protein results from TCRdb running MiXCR on the PCR reads. The data hold 500,000 or so distinct CDR3 sequences, with about 33% observed a single time. CDR1 is SEHNR, CDR2 FQNEAQ, per germline (reference sequence). This CDR3 is built from 14 residues. V was pared by 10 bases and J by 5 bases, with 17 bases between. The chain links TRBV7-9 to TRBJ1-4; TRBD1 might be the D (5 bases). Sequencing was performed on PBMCs from the stem cell graft donor, taken from the stem cell graft. The sequence derives from a human donor who donated a stem cell graft to a child with aplastic anemia. The CDR3 region is CAIGGGGANEKLFF. CDR3 DNA sequence: TGTGCCATCGGGGGGGGTGGAGCAAATGAAAAACTGTTTTTT.